Here is one TCR beta chain with its context. Its cognate antigen is unknown. This sample is drawn from a study of T cells expressing NK-cell markers. Study background: Sequencing of TCR beta repertoires drew on sorted CD3+CD56+NKG2C+, CD3+CD56+NKG2C- and CD3+CD56-NKG2C+ T cells. Study conclusions and caveats: The contribution of dominant NKG2C+ clonotypes to CD8+ T cells in about 6 donors was about 1.0-7.5%.

This CDR3 has 15 amino acids. Germline assignment: CDR1 DFQATT and CDR2 SNEGSKA (reference sequence). cDNA encoding TCR beta was synthesized via 5'RACE template switching incorporating UMIs. TCRdb reprocessed the 5' RACE reads; each CDR3 protein has one entry and no DNA is given. This table holds 300,000 to 500,000 distinct CDR3 sequences. The sequence was collected from a woman between 45 and 60 years old in good health. The rearrangement joins TRBV20-1 to TRBJ2-1; TCRdb returns TRBD2, unconfirmable since there is no DNA. Sequenced input: blood T cells: a sorted CD56 or NKG2C T cell subset, CD4+ or CD8+ T cells, or bulk PBMC T cells (not recorded which). The CDR3 spells CSARETSGSYNEQFF.